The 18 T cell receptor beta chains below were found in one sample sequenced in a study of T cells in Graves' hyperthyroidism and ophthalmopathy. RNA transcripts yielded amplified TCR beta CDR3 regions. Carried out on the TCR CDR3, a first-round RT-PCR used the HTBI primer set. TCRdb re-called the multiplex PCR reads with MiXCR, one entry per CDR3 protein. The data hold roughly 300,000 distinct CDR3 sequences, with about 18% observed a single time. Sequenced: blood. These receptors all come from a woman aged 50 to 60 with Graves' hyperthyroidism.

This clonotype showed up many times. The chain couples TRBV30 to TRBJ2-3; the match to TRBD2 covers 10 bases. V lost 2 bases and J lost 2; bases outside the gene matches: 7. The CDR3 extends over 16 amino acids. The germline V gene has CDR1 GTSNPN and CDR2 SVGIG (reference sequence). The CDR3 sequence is CAWSLAGGPFTDTQYF. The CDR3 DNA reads TGTGCCTGGAGTTTAGCGGGGGGACCGTTCACAGATACGCAGTATTTT.

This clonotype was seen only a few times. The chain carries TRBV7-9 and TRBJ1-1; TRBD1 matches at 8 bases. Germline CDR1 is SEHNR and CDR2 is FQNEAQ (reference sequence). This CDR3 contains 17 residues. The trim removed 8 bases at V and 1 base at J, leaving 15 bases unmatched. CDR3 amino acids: CASDRWQGAHTNTEAFF. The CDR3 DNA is TGTGCCAGCGATAGGTGGCAGGGGGCGCATACGAACACTGAAGCTTTCTTT.

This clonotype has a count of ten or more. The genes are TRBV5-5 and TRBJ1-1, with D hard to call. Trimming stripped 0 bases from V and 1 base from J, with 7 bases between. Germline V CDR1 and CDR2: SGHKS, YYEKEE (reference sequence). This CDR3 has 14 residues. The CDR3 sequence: CASSLDLGNTEAFF. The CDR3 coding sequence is TGTGCCAGCAGCTTGGATCTGGGGAACACTGAAGCTTTCTTT.

The CDR3 is CSARWTARTEFF. DNA of the CDR3: TGCAGTGCTAGATGGACAGCCCGTACTGAGTTCTTC. The V gene is TRBV20-1, the J gene TRBJ2-1; D is perhaps TRBD1 (6 bases). CDR3 size: 12 residues. Looked up from germline, CDR1 is DFQATT and CDR2 is SNEGSKA (reference sequence). Trimming cost V 2 bases and J 14 bases, with 16 bases left between them.

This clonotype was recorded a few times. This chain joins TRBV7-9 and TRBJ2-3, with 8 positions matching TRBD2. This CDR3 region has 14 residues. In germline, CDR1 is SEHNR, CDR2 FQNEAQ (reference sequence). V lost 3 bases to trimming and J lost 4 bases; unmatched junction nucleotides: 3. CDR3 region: CASSFLGLADTQYF. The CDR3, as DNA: TGTGCCAGCAGCTTCCTGGGACTAGCAGATACGCAGTATTTT.

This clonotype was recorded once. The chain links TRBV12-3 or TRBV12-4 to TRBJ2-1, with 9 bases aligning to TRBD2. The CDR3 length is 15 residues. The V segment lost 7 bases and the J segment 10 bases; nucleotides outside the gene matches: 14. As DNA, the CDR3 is TGTGCCAGCACCCCAGAGCTAGCGGGACGGGAAGAGCAGTTCTTC. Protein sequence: CASTPELAGREEQFF.

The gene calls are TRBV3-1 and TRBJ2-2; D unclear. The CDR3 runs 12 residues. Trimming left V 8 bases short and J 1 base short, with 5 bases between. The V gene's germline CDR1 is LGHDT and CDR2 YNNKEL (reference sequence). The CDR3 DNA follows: TGTGCCAGCTGTAAGAACACCGGGGAGCTGTTTTTT. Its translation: CASCKNTGELFF.

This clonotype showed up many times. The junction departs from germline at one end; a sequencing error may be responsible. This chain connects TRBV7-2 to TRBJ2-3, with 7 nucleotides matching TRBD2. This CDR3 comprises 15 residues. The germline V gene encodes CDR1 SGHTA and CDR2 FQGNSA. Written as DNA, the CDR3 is TGTGCCAGCAGCCTAGCGGCTGCAAGCACAGATACGCAGTATTTT. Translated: CASSLAAASTDTQYF.

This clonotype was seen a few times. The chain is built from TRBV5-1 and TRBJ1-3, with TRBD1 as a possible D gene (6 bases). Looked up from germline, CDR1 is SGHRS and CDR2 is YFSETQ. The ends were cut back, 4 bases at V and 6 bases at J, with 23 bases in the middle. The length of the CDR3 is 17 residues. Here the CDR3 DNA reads TGCGCCAGCAGCCTAACCCCGACAGGAGGCTTCGAAAACACCATATATTTT. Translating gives CASSLTPTGGFENTIYF.

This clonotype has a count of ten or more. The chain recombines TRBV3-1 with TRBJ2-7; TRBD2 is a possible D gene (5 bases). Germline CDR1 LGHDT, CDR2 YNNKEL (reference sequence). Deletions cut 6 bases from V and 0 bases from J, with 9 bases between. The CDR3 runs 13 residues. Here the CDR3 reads CASSEGSSYEQYF. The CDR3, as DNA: TGTGCCAGCAGTGAAGGGAGCTCCTACGAGCAGTACTTC.

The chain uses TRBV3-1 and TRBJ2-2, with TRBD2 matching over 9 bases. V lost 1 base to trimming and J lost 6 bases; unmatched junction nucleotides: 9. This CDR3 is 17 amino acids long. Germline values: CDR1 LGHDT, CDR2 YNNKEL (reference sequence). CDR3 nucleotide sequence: TGTGCCAGCAGCCAAGGGAGAACTAGCGGGTTTCCCGGGGAGCTGTTTTTT. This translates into CASSQGRTSGFPGELFF.

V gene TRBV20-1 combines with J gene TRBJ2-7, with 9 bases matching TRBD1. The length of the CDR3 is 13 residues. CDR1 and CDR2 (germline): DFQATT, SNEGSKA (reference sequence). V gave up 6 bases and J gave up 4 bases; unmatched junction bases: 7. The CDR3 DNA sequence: TGCAGTGCAGTCCCGGGACAGGGATACGAGCAGTACTTC. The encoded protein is CSAVPGQGYEQYF.

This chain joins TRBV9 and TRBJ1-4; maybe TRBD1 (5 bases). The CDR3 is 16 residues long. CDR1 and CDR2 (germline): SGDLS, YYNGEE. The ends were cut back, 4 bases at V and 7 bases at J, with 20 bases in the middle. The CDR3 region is CASSPRGSHAGEKLFF. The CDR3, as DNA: TGTGCCAGCAGCCCGAGGGGCAGCCACGCTGGTGAAAAACTGTTTTTT.

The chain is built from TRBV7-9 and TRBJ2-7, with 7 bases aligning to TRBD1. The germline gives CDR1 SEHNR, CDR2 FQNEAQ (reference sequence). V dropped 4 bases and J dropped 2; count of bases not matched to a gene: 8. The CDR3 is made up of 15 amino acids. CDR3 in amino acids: CASSSETGTPYEQYF. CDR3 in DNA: TGTGCCAGCAGCTCGGAGACAGGGACCCCCTACGAGCAGTACTTC.

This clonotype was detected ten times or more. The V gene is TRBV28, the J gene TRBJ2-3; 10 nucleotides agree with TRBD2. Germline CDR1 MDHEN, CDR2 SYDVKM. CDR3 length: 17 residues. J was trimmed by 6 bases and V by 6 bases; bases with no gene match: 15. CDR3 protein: CASSLTGLAGVGDTQYF. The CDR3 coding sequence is TGTGCCAGCAGCCTCACGGGGCTAGCGGGAGTGGGTGATACGCAGTATTTT. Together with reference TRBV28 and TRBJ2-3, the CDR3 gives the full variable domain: DVKVTQSSRYLVKRTGEKVFLECVQDMDHENMFWYRQDPGLGLRLIYFSYDVKMKEKGDIPEGYSVSREKKERFSLILESASTNQTSMYLCASSLTGLAGVGDTQYFGPGTRLTVL.

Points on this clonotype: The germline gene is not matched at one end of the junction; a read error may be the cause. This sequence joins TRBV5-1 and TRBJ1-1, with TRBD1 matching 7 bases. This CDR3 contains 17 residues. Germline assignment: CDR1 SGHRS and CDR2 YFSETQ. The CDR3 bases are TGTGCCAGCAGCGTAGCCTATATAAGACAGGGTTGGACTGAAGCTTTCTTT. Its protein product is CASSVAYIRQGWTEAFF.

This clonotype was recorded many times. This CDR3 reads CASSLSEEYEQYF. CDR3 in DNA: TGTGCCAGCAGCTTAAGTGAGGAGTACGAGCAGTACTTC. The chain links TRBV11-2 to TRBJ2-7; D remains ambiguous. Trimming pared 2 bases from V and 4 bases from J, leaving 9 bases between. Germline assignment: CDR1 SGHAT and CDR2 FQNNGV. The CDR3 is made up of 13 amino acids.

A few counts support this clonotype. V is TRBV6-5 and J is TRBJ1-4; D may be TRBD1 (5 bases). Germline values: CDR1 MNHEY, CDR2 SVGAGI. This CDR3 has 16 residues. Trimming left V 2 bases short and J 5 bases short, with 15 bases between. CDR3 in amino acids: CASSYGGTNANEKLFF. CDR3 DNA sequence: TGTGCCAGCAGTTACGGAGGGACCAATGCCAATGAAAAACTGTTTTTT.